This T cell receptor beta chain emerged from a study of Ad26.COV2.S vaccination and SARS-CoV-2 variants. About the study: Among those in the COV1001 Ad26.COV2.S trial arm was the donor.

General observations from the study: Breadth measured for non-spike TCRs was similar across vaccine and placebo recipients.

Treatment specified: 15 to 20 received Ad26.COV2.S at low or high dose, single or two shots; roughly 5 received placebo; per-sample allocation not given. Following the first vaccine or placebo injection, samples were taken on day 63. For this clone: The antigen remains unidentified.

Germline V gives CDR1 LNHNV, CDR2 YYDKDF (reference sequence). The CDR3 is 16 amino acids. V gave up 0 bases and J gave up 0 bases, with 11 bases separating them. Using immunoSEQ multiplex PCR, the repertoire was profiled, and TCRdb retains in-frame clones only, with some absent. This table has 350,000 to 400,000 clones, 88% appearing once. Sequences were derived from peripheral blood, sampled in a trial of Ad26.COV2.S vaccine versus placebo. The V gene is TRBV15, the J gene TRBJ1-1, with D uncertain. The sequence was obtained from a person aged 18-60 years who received the Ad26.COV2.S COVID-19 vaccine or a placebo. CDR3 DNA sequence: TGTGCCACCAGCAGAGATTGGTCCAGCTTGAACACTGAAGCTTTCTTT. Residues: CATSRDWSSLNTEAFF.